The 14 T cell receptor beta chains given below trace back to one sample, sequenced in a study of blood T cell repertoires in COVID-19. Data came from immunoSEQ multiplex PCR; TCRdb stores just in-frame clones and leaves some out. Of more than 85,000 clones listed, 75% to 90% are singletons. Sequencing input: peripheral blood. The receptor set was obtained from a woman aged 60-75 years with acute or convalescent COVID-19.

V is TRBV7-9 and J is TRBJ2-7, with 11 positions matching TRBD1. The CDR3 consists of 14 residues. V lost 5 bases, J lost 6 bases, and 6 bases stayed unmatched. Germline lookup yields CDR1 SEHNR and CDR2 FQNEAQ (reference sequence). DNA of the CDR3: TGTGCCAGCAGCCCCTGGACAGGGGGCACCGAGCAGTACTTC. Its protein product is CASSPWTGGTEQYF.

This clone was seen a handful of times. This chain joins TRBV5-4 and TRBJ2-1; no reliable D call. The length of the CDR3 is 11 residues. The germline V gene has CDR1 SGHNT and CDR2 YYREEE (reference sequence). Between the trimmed V and J ends, which lost 4 bases and 9 bases, there was a span of 8 bases. DNA of the CDR3: TGTGCCAGCAGCGCTAACCCTGAGCAGTTCTTC. Amino acids: CASSANPEQFF.

In this sample, this clone turned up once. The chain is built from TRBV4-3 and TRBJ2-2; TRBD2 matches at 11 bases. The CDR3 spans 19 residues. The ends lost 4 bases at V and 7 bases at J; junction bases unmatched: 17. Germline V gene sequence: CDR1 LGHNA, CDR2 YSLEER. CDR3 protein: CASSLRITSGRGSGGELFF. The CDR3 region has the DNA TGCGCCAGCAGCCTACGTATTACTAGCGGGAGAGGGTCAGGCGGGGAGCTGTTTTTT.

Only a few counts were recorded for this clone. The chain carries TRBV7-9 and TRBJ2-5, with a tentative D call TRBD1 (6 bases). Trimming removed 10 bases at V and 3 bases at J, with 15 bases between. The germline gives CDR1 SEHNR, CDR2 FQNEAQ (reference sequence). The CDR3 is made up of 13 amino acids. CDR3 residues: CATKTGGKETQYF. CDR3 nucleotide sequence: TGTGCCACAAAGACAGGCGGAAAAGAGACCCAGTACTTC. The complete variable domain, with remaining parts taken from reference TRBV7-9 and TRBJ2-5, reads DTGVSQNPRHKITKRGQNVTFRCDPISEHNRLYWYRQTLGQGPEFLTYFQNEAQLEKSRLLSDRFSAERPKGSFSTLEIQRTEQGDSAMYLCATKTGGKETQYFGPGTRLLVL.

V is TRBV7-9 and J is TRBJ1-2, with a possible D match to TRBD1 (6 bases). Germline-derived CDR1 and CDR2 are SEHNR and FQNEAQ (reference sequence). The germline V and J ends were trimmed by 4 bases and 8 bases, with 11 bases remaining between them. The CDR3 extends over 12 amino acids. This CDR3 reads CASSSGGPGYTF. The CDR3 DNA is TGTGCCAGCAGCTCGGGGGGGCCCGGCTACACCTTC.

The chain links TRBV24-1 to TRBJ2-1; tentative D call: TRBD1 (6 bases). CDR1 and CDR2 from the germline V gene are KGHDR and SFDVKD. CDR3 size: 16 residues. Deletions cut 2 bases from V and 2 bases from J, with 12 bases between. The CDR3 DNA reads TGTGCCACCAGTGATTCCAACAGGGTCGCCTACAATGAGCAGTTCTTC. It specifies CATSDSNRVAYNEQFF.

The chain is built from TRBV27 and TRBJ2-7; TRBD1 matches at 7 bases. This CDR3 is 15 amino acids long. Looked up from germline, CDR1 is MNHEY and CDR2 is SMNVEV (reference sequence). Unmatched junction bases numbered 12, after V lost 3 bases and J lost 7 bases. The CDR3 sequence is CASSFIHRQGGEQYF. The CDR3 coding sequence is TGTGCCAGCAGTTTCATACACCGACAGGGCGGAGAGCAGTACTTC.

The chain has TRBV5-1 and TRBJ2-5; 7 bases are shared with TRBD2. The V gene end was trimmed by 5 bases and the J gene end by 1 base; junction bases not matched to a gene: 14. Per the germline V gene, CDR1 is SGHRS and CDR2 is YFSETQ. The CDR3 consists of 17 residues. The CDR3 here is CASRVGGSQLGQETQYF. As DNA, the CDR3 is TGCGCCAGCAGGGTTGGCGGGAGTCAACTAGGCCAAGAGACCCAGTACTTC.

This chain uses TRBV6-6 with TRBJ1-4; D is unclear. Germline values: CDR1 MNHNY, CDR2 SVGAGI (reference sequence). V was clipped by 6 bases and J by 8 bases, with 16 bases between them. This CDR3 has 14 residues. The CDR3 reads CASRAEGLREKLFF. The CDR3 DNA follows: TGTGCCAGCAGGGCGGAAGGCCTACGCGAAAAACTGTTTTTT.

As regards this clone: Additional DNA sequences in this sample encode the identical CDR3. The genes are TRBV29-1 and TRBJ2-1; 7 nucleotides line up with TRBD1. Germline CDR1 SQVTM, CDR2 ANQGSEA. The V gene end was trimmed by 1 base and the J gene end by 0 bases; junction bases not matched to a gene: 3. This CDR3 comprises 15 residues. CDR3 nucleotide sequence: TGCAGCGTTGAAGTATGGGACAGCTCCTACAATGAGCAGTTCTTC. Translation gives CSVEVWDSSYNEQFF.

CDR3 loop: CASSRTLGGAYEQYF. The CDR3 DNA follows: TGTGCCAGCAGCCGGACTCTGGGGGGGGCCTACGAGCAGTACTTC. The genes are TRBV3-1 (or the pseudogene TRBV3-2) and TRBJ2-7; 7 nucleotides agree with TRBD2. The germline V gene has CDR1 LGHDT and CDR2 YNNKEL (reference sequence). With V trimmed by 4 bases and J by 2 bases, 8 bases remained unmatched. The CDR3 length is 15 residues.

CDR3 protein: CASSQVANQPQHF. The CDR3 bases are TGCGCCAGCAGCCAAGTAGCCAATCAGCCCCAGCATTTT. The V call is TRBV4-1, the J call TRBJ1-5; D is undetermined. With 1 base removed from V and 3 bases from J, the gap between germline ends came to 4 bases. The CDR3 is made up of 13 amino acids. Germline CDR1 and CDR2: MGHRA and YSYEKL.

A word on this clone: Other nucleotide sequences in the sample specify the same CDR3. The chain uses TRBV6-5 and TRBJ2-3; 7 nucleotides match TRBD2. The germline V gene has CDR1 MNHEY and CDR2 SVGAGI. V shed 6 bases and J 1 base; nucleotides not matched to a gene: 4. This CDR3 region has 14 residues. CDR3 sequence: CASRRAGGTDTQYF. CDR3 sequence (DNA): TGTGCCAGCAGGCGGGCGGGGGGCACAGATACGCAGTATTTT.

The chain employs TRBV18 and TRBJ1-1, with 9 positions matching TRBD1. J lost 1 base, V lost 3 bases, and 3 bases had no gene match. This CDR3 region has 15 residues. The V gene's germline CDR1 is KGHSH and CDR2 LQKENI. The CDR3 loop is CASSPLQGANTEAFF. DNA of the CDR3: TGTGCCAGCTCACCGTTACAGGGGGCGAACACTGAAGCTTTCTTT. The full variable domain, with the rest looked up from reference TRBV18 and TRBJ1-1, is NAGVMQNPRHLVRRRGQEARLRCSPMKGHSHVYWYRQLPEEGLKFMVYLQKENIIDESGMPKERFSAEFPKEGPSILRIQQVVRGDSAAYFCASSPLQGANTEAFFGQGTRLTVV.